Shown below are 11 T cell receptor beta chains from a single sample sequenced in a study of CD8+CD57+ T cells in acquired aplastic anemia. Using genomic DNA as the template, TCR beta VDJ and CDR3 profiling was carried out. TCRdb redid the calling of the reads with MiXCR, one entry per CDR3 protein. The sample consists of about 130,000 distinct CDR3 sequences, around 46% of them appearing once. Sequenced material: sorted CD4+, CD8+, or CD8+CD57+ T cells (not recorded which) from PBMCs. These receptors all stem from a human donor in good health, serving as a control.

There are many counts of this clonotype. V is TRBV6-1 and J is TRBJ2-5, with D uncertain. The V end was cut by 4 bases, the J end by 1 base, with 10 bases between. CDR3 length equals 14 residues. From germline, CDR1 is MNHNS and CDR2 SASEGT. Written as DNA, the CDR3 is TGTGCCAGCAGTGCAAGACTTGTCCAAGAGACCCAGTACTTC. Its translation is CASSARLVQETQYF.

A word on this clonotype: A junction end diverges from the germline sequence, so it may reflect a read error. The chain combines TRBV3-1 with TRBJ1-1, with D tentatively TRBD1 (6 bases). Germline-derived CDR1 and CDR2 are LGHDT and YNNKEL (reference sequence). The CDR3 has 17 residues. CDR3 sequence reads: CASSQDKYGLGDTDAFF. The CDR3 coding sequence is TGTGCCAGCAGCCAAGATAAGTATGGCCTGGGGGACACTGATGCTTTCTTT.

This rearrangement joins TRBV30 to TRBJ2-5; 7 bases match TRBD2. The length of the CDR3 is 14 residues. With V trimmed by 2 bases and J by 9 bases, 12 bases remained unmatched. Germline CDR1 is GTSNPN and CDR2 is SVGIG (reference sequence). The CDR3 sequence is CAWSPGGSNQPQYF. Written as DNA, the CDR3 is TGTGCCTGGAGTCCGGGGGGAAGCAATCAGCCCCAGTACTTC.

This clonotype was seen at least ten times. The chain uses TRBV6-1 and TRBJ1-5; D is unresolved. CDR3 length equals 12 residues. CDR1 is MNHNS and CDR2 is SASEGT in the germline V gene. V shed 6 bases and J shed 3 bases, with 6 bases lying between them. The CDR3 spells CASSQDNQPQHF. Here the CDR3 DNA reads TGTGCCAGCAGCCAGGACAATCAGCCCCAGCATTTT.

This chain links TRBV19 with TRBJ1-2; TRBD1 is a possible D gene (6 bases). V gave up 5 bases and J gave up 0 bases, with 13 bases separating them. This CDR3 contains 15 residues. Looked up from germline, CDR1 is LNHDA and CDR2 is SQIVND (reference sequence). CDR3 protein: CASSPGQNANYGYTF. In nucleotides, the CDR3 is TGTGCCAGTAGTCCGGGACAAAATGCTAACTATGGCTACACCTTC.

Ten or more counts support this clonotype. The chain links TRBV3-1 to TRBJ1-6; D is unclear. The germline V and J ends were trimmed by 1 base and 10 bases, with 8 bases remaining between them. Germline V gene lookup returns CDR1 LGHDT and CDR2 YNNKEL (reference sequence). The CDR3 totals 13 residues. CDR3 amino acids: CASSQGASSPLHF. CDR3 nucleotide sequence: TGTGCCAGCAGCCAAGGAGCGAGCTCACCCCTCCACTTT.

Concerning this clonotype itself: A much larger clone is a single base away; this may be a read error. V usage is TRBV7-9 and J usage is TRBJ2-4; possible D gene TRBD1, 6 bases. The length of the CDR3 is 14 residues. Germline CDR1 is SEHNR and CDR2 is FQNEAQ (reference sequence). CDR3 protein: CARSLDQGSTIQYF. CDR3 sequence (DNA): TGTGCCCGCAGCTTAGATCAGGGGTCTACGATTCAGTACTTC.

This clonotype was detected ten times or more. The chain has TRBV12-5 and TRBJ2-5; TRBD1 aligns across 7 bases. Germline V gene data show CDR1 as LGHNT and CDR2 as FRNRAP. V lost 5 bases, J lost 4 bases, and 7 bases stayed unmatched. The CDR3 covers 14 residues. CDR3 amino acids: CASGPAAGGETQYF. The DNA of the CDR3 is TGTGCTAGTGGTCCAGCGGCAGGGGGAGAGACCCAGTACTTC.

This clonotype turned up a few times. The gene calls are TRBV29-1 and TRBJ2-2, with D tentatively TRBD2 (6 bases). The V gene's germline CDR1 is SQVTM and CDR2 ANQGSEA. The CDR3 sequence is 10 residues long. Trimming took 2 bases from V and 13 from J, leaving 8 bases between them. CDR3 coding DNA: TGCAGCGTTGAAAGGGGAGGGCTGTTTTTT. This sequence encodes CSVERGGLFF.

This clonotype was detected ten times or more. The chain has TRBV7-8 and TRBJ2-1; a weak D match, TRBD2 (7 bases). CDR1 is SGHVS and CDR2 is FQNEAQ in the germline V gene. V was pared by 5 bases and J by 8 bases, with 19 bases between. The CDR3 is made up of 15 amino acids. CDR3 bases: TGTGCCAGCAGCCTGGGGGGGGCCGGGAACCATGAGCAGTTCTTC. Protein: CASSLGGAGNHEQFF.

A remark on this clonotype: The final CDR3 position lacks the conserved phenylalanine or tryptophan, pointing to a likely read error. This sequence joins TRBV11-2 and TRBJ2-7; a possible D gene is TRBD2 (6 bases). The CDR3 has 16 amino acids. Germline V CDR1 and CDR2: SGHAT, FQNNGV. V was trimmed by 1 base and J by 1 base, leaving 14 bases between them. CDR3 coding DNA: TGTGCCAGCAGCTTAGGGGCGGGGACTGGTTCCTACGAGCAGTACCTC. It encodes CASSLGAGTGSYEQYL.